This TCR beta chain came from a study of immune heterogeneity within non-small cell lung tumors. Germline-derived CDR1 and CDR2 are SGHRS and YFSETQ. The length of the CDR3 is 15 residues. Findings and caveats of the study: Recurring identical dominant CDR3 beta clonotypes were observed across tumor sites within a patient, together with site-unique high-frequency clones. Between one patient and another, high-frequency T-cell receptor beta clonotypes were largely distinct. With an R of roughly 0.31, local T-cell clonality correlated moderately but significantly with local tumor mutational burden.

At approximately 570 ng per sample, bulk tumor genomic DNA provided the template. Taken during surgery, several biopsies per primary tumor were spaced as far apart as possible within the tumor mass. Enrolled patients presented with newly diagnosed, previously untreated non-small cell lung cancer and underwent curative surgery. Using 32 V and 13 J primers, multiplex PCR amplified TCR beta CDR3. A single record per CDR3 protein comes from TCRdb applying MiXCR to the multiplex PCR reads. The sample has roughly 14,000 distinct CDR3 sequences, 28% seen once; the top ten hold roughly 5.2%. Comments on this clonotype: Its antigen is still unknown. A much larger clone sits a single nucleotide away, making a read error possible.

The chain is built from TRBV5-1 and TRBJ2-7; D is unresolved. Sequencing was performed on lung tumor tissue. This TCR came from a man aged 35-49 years with non-small cell lung cancer. CDR3 amino acids: CANSLYSESSYEQYF. The CDR3 nucleotides are TGCGCCAACAGCTTGTACAGTGAAAGCTCCTACGAGCAGTACTTC.